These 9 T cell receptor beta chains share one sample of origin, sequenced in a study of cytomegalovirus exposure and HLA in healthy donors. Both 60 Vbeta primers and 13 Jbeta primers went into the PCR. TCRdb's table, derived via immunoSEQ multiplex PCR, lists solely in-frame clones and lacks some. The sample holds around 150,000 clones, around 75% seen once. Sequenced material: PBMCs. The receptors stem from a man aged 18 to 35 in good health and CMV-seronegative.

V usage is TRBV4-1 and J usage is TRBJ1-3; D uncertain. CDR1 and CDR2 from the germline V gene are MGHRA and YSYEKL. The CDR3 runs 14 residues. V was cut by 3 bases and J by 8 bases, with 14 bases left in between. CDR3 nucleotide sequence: TGCGCCAGCAGCCATGTACGCCTCGAGGACACCATATATTTT. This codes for CASSHVRLEDTIYF.

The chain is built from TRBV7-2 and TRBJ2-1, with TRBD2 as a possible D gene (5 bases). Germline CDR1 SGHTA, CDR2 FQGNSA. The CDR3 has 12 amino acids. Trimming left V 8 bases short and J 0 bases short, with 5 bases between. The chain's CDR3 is CASGSSYNEQFF. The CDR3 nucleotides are TGTGCCAGCGGGAGCTCCTACAATGAGCAGTTCTTC.

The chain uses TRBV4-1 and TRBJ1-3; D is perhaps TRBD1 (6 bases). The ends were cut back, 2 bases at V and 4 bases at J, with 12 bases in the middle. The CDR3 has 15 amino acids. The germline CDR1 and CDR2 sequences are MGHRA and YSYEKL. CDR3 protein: CASSQPGAGGNTIYF. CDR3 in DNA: TGCGCCAGCAGCCAACCAGGGGCAGGGGGAAACACCATATATTTT.

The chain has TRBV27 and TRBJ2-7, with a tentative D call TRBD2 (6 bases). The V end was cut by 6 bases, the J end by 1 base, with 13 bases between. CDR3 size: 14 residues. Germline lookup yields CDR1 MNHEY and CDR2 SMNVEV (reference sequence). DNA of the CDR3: TGTGCCAGCAGAAGGGACTCCTCATCCTACGAGCAGTACTTC. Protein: CASRRDSSSYEQYF.

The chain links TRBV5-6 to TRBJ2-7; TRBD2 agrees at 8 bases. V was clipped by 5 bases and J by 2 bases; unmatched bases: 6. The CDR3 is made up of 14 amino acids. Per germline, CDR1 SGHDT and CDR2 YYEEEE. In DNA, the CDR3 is TGTGCCAGCAGAACTAGCGGCTGTCCCTACGAGCAGTACTTC. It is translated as CASRTSGCPYEQYF.

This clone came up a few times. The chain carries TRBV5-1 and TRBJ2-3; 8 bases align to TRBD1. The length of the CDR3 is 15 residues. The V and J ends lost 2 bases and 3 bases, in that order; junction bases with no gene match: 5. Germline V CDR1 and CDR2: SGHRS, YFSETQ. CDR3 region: CASSFAGQVTDTQYF. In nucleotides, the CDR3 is TGCGCCAGCAGCTTTGCGGGACAGGTAACAGATACGCAGTATTTT.

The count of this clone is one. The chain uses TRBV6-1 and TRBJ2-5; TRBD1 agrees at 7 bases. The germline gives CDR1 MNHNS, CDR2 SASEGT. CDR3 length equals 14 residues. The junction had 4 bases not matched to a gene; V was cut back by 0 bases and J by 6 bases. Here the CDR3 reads CASSEAGGAQTQYF. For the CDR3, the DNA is TGTGCCAGCAGTGAAGCAGGGGGCGCGCAGACCCAGTACTTC.

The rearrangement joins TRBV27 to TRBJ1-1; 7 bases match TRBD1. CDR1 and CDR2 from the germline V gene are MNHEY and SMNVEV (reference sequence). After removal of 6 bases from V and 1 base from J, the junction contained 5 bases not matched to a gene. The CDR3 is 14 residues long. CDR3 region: CASSQRQGNTEAFF. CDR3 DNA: TGTGCCAGCAGCCAAAGACAGGGGAACACTGAAGCTTTCTTT.

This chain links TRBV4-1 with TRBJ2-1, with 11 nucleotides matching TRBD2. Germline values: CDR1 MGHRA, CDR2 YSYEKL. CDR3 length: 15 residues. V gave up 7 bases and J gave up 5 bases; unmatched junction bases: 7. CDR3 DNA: TGCGCCAGCACCCTTAGCGGGAGGGGACACAATGAGCAGTTCTTC. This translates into CASTLSGRGHNEQFF.